The clone carrying this TCR beta chain was seen many times. The antigen is not known. The data derive from a study of regulatory T cells in long-lasting Graves disease. Study results and caveats: Patients with persistent disease showed a bias toward TRBV28, TRBJ1-2 and TRBJ2-5.

With iRepertoire HTBI primers and Arm-PCR of CDR3 regions, TCR beta libraries were built. TCRdb recomputed calls from the multiplex PCR reads with MiXCR, one row per CDR3 protein. Seen here are some 250,000 distinct CDR3 sequences, 15% to 20% observed once, and the top ten hold approximately 15%. The germline gives CDR1 SEHNR, CDR2 FQNEAQ (reference sequence). CDR3 length equals 11 residues. The ends were cut back, 3 bases at V and 9 bases at J, with 6 bases in the middle. As to time point: newly diagnosed GD, antithyroid drugs for less than 3 months. PBMCs were the source of the RNA used for TCR sequencing. Peripheral blood, around 9 milliliters per patient, was collected in EDTA tubes. The data were also submitted as part of a second study, on T cells in Graves' hyperthyroidism and ophthalmopathy. This second study says: First-round RT-PCR with HTBI primers amplified the TCR CDR3 region. Most thyroid clonotypes that were expanded above 0.001 also turned up in blood.

The J gene is TRBJ2-1, the V gene TRBV7-9; D gene ambiguous. This sequence originates from a woman aged 30 to 39 with Graves disease. The sequencing here drew on peripheral blood mononuclear cells (PBMCs), taken at new diagnosis, from a patient treated with antithyroid drugs. The CDR3 region is CASSFQTEQFF. CDR3 DNA: TGTGCCAGCAGCTTCCAAACTGAGCAGTTCTTC.